The TCR beta chain described here comes from a study of blood T cell repertoires in COVID-19. Methods used by the authors: Estimated nucleated cell counts came from reference gene primer amplification. Produced via immunoSEQ multiplex PCR; TCRdb's table is partial and in-frame only. V and J calls and clone size come straight from that table; D and trimming were deduced from the DNA. Of approximately 88,000 clones in the sample, approximately 86% were seen once. The CDR3 covers 15 residues. V was cut by 4 bases and J by 2 bases, with 15 bases left in between. Germline V lookup: CDR1 SGHDT, CDR2 YYEEEE.

The sequenced sample consisted of peripheral blood. The sequence was collected from a male donor with acute or convalescent COVID-19. The chain recombines TRBV5-6 with TRBJ2-5; possible D gene TRBD2, 5 bases. The CDR3, as DNA: TGTGCCAGCAGCCCCGGGCAGCGGAATCAAGAGACCCAGTACTTC. Its translation is CASSPGQRNQETQYF.